The 11 T cell receptor beta chains presented below share a single source sample, sequenced in a study of T cell repertoires in cytomegalovirus infection (dated by TCRdb to between 2019 and 2020). The label giving this sample's treatment or condition can be read as: in vitro stimulation with specific CMV peptide epitopes to enrich CMV-specific T cells. The antigens these receptors bind are not known. The instrument given in TCRdb is Illumina HiSeq 1500. The public reads were reanalyzed by TCRdb: fastp trimming at Q25, MiXCR alignment, in-frame beta chains only. One record per CDR3 amino acid sequence lists the most common genes and DNA. The sample table holds some 940,000 distinct CDR3 sequences, of which 31% were seen once. Clones ranked in the top ten supply around 15% of the sample. Sequenced material: cultured CD8+ T cells from PBMCs, taken from culture after CMV antigen stimulation. All receptors come from a human donor in good health (CMV status not recorded). Some clones in this sample may be carry-over from other donors' samples.

A word on this clonotype: A single base separates this from a much larger clone, so it may be a read error. This chain connects TRBV12-3 or TRBV12-4 to TRBJ1-5; D is possibly TRBD1 (5 bases). This CDR3 is built from 15 residues. The V and J ends lost 2 bases and 3 bases respectively, with 11 bases between them. The CDR3 protein is CASSLFLGPNQPQHF. Here the CDR3 DNA reads TGTGCCAGCAGTTTATTCCTGGGGCCCAATCAGCCCCAGCATTTT.

The rearrangement uses TRBV20-1 and TRBJ2-1; D gene uncertain. Germline V gives CDR1 DFQATT, CDR2 SNEGSKA (reference sequence). The CDR3 runs 13 residues. V dropped 5 bases and J dropped 6 bases, with 14 bases sitting between them. The CDR3 nucleotides are TGCAGTGCTCCCAGTCCCTTAGTCAATGAGCAGTTCTTC. This gives the protein CSAPSPLVNEQFF.

The chain uses TRBV13 and TRBJ2-1, with TRBD2 matching 7 bases. CDR1 and CDR2 (germline): PRHDT, FYEKMQ (reference sequence). This CDR3 is built from 16 residues. V lost 5 bases and J lost 9; bases outside the gene matches: 16. The CDR3 sequence is CASSPPYSRGTSEQFF. The CDR3 DNA reads as TGTGCCAGCAGCCCTCCCTACTCGCGGGGGACGAGTGAGCAGTTCTTC. The full variable domain, rest sourced from reference TRBV13 and TRBJ2-1, is AAGVIQSPRHLIKEKRETATLKCYPIPRHDTVYWYQQGPGQDPQFLISFYEKMQSDKGSIPDRFSAQQFSDYHSELNMSSLELGDSALYFCASSPPYSRGTSEQFFGPGTRLTVL.

V and J are TRBV7-4 and TRBJ2-4; D is possibly TRBD2 (6 bases). V was cut by 0 bases and J by 9 bases, with 18 bases left in between. Germline V CDR1 and CDR2: SGHVT, SQSDAQ. CDR3 length: 16 amino acids. Here the CDR3 DNA reads TGTGCCAGCAGCTTAGCGCGGGCCGGGGGAGGTGGCATTCAGTACTTC. Protein: CASSLARAGGGGIQYF.

V is TRBV20-1 and J is TRBJ2-7; 11 bases map to TRBD2. The CDR3 covers 15 residues. V shed 5 bases, J shed 0 bases, and the junction held 6 bases outside the gene matches. The V gene's germline CDR1 is DFQATT and CDR2 SNEGSKA (reference sequence). CDR3 protein: CSARPTSGGSYEQYF. The CDR3 nucleotides are TGCAGTGCTCGTCCCACTAGCGGGGGCTCCTACGAGCAGTACTTC.

V and J are TRBV11-2 and TRBJ2-7; TRBD1 aligns across 8 bases. With 7 bases clipped from V and 2 bases from J, the junction kept 4 bases outside the gene matches. Germline V gene data show CDR1 as SGHAT and CDR2 as FQNNGV. CDR3 length: 13 residues. CDR3 coding DNA: TGTGCCAGCACTGGACAGGGACCCTACGAGCAGTACTTC. Translation gives CASTGQGPYEQYF. Together with reference TRBV11-2 and TRBJ2-7, the CDR3 gives the full variable domain: EAGVAQSPRYKIIEKRQSVAFWCNPISGHATLYWYQQILGQGPKLLIQFQNNGVVDDSQLPKDRFSAERLKGVDSTLKIQPAKLEDSAVYLCASTGQGPYEQYFGPGTRLTVT.

The genes are TRBV7-3 and TRBJ2-2; 13 nucleotides line up with TRBD2. The germline V gene has CDR1 SGHTA and CDR2 FQGTGA. Trimming removed 4 bases from V and 4 bases from J; junction bases left unmatched: 9. The CDR3 covers 18 residues. This chain's CDR3 is CASSSRLAGGVVTGELFF. CDR3 nucleotide sequence: TGTGCCAGCAGCTCCCGACTAGCGGGGGGCGTGGTCACCGGGGAGCTGTTTTTT.

The V and J genes are TRBV5-5 and TRBJ2-7; tentative D call: TRBD1 (5 bases). Germline CDR1 is SGHKS and CDR2 is YYEKEE (reference sequence). The CDR3 is made up of 15 amino acids. Trimming pared 4 bases from V and 0 bases from J, leaving 14 bases between. The CDR3: CASSRFPDNSYEQYF. The CDR3, as DNA: TGTGCCAGCAGCCGCTTCCCGGACAACTCCTACGAGCAGTACTTC.

This clonotype was recorded once. This chain uses TRBV28 with TRBJ2-7, with TRBD2 matching 7 bases. In germline, CDR1 is MDHEN, CDR2 SYDVKM. V shed 7 bases and J 4 bases; nucleotides not matched to a gene: 16. CDR3 length: 16 residues. As DNA, the CDR3 is TGTGCCAGCACCGGGAGGAATTCCACAGATCCTTACGAGCAGTACGTC. It is translated as CASTGRNSTDPYEQYV.

There are a few counts of this clonotype. This chain uses TRBV7-9 with TRBJ1-1; D possibly corresponds to TRBD1 (5 bases). Between the trimmed V and J ends, which lost 5 bases and 0 bases, there was a span of 16 bases. The germline V gene encodes CDR1 SEHNR and CDR2 FQNEAQ (reference sequence). CDR3 length: 16 amino acids. CDR3 region: CASSPRQGPLNTEAFF. CDR3 coding DNA: TGTGCCAGCAGCCCGCGGCAGGGCCCTCTGAACACTGAAGCTTTCTTT. The whole variable domain, filled in from reference TRBV7-9 and TRBJ1-1, reads DTGVSQNPRHKITKRGQNVTFRCDPISEHNRLYWYRQTLGQGPEFLTYFQNEAQLEKSRLLSDRFSAERPKGSFSTLEIQRTEQGDSAMYLCASSPRQGPLNTEAFFGQGTRLTVV.

The rearrangement links TRBV3-1 to TRBJ1-2, with 12 bases lining up with TRBD1. V shed 5 bases, J shed 2 bases, and the junction held 12 bases outside the gene matches. The CDR3 sequence is 18 residues long. The germline gives CDR1 LGHDT, CDR2 YNNKEL (reference sequence). CDR3 nucleotides: TGTGCCAGCAGCTCATTCCGGGACAGGGGGCCATTGAACTATGGCTACACCTTC. The encoded protein is CASSSFRDRGPLNYGYTF.